Listed below are T cell receptor beta chains from one sample, sequenced in a study of blood T cell repertoires in COVID-19. Data came from immunoSEQ multiplex PCR; TCRdb stores just in-frame clones and leaves some out. The data hold fewer than 150,000 clones, with 85% to 90% observed a single time. The sequenced sample consisted of peripheral blood. Receptor source: a human donor in a cohort sampled during active COVID-19. Each CDR3 is given with its conserved first and last residue. The order of the fields is V gene, clone size, D gene, J gene, CDR3 DNA, CDR3 protein. D genes are given only for firm matches. A row's size may be missing; if present it is once, few, many or a size class.

v_gene: TRBV10-1
abundance: .
d_gene: TRBD1
j_gene: TRBJ2-7
CDR3nt: TGCGCCACCTCGAGAGGGACAGCAATCTCCTACGAGCAGTACTTC
CDR3aa: CATSRGTAISYEQYF

v_gene: TRBV11-2
abundance: .
d_gene: TRBD2
j_gene: TRBJ2-3
CDR3nt: TGTGCCAGCAGCCTGGGACTAGCGGGAGATACGCAGTATTTT
CDR3aa: CASSLGLAGDTQYF

v_gene: TRBV19
abundance: .
d_gene: TRBD2
j_gene: TRBJ2-3
CDR3nt: TGTGCCAGTAGGGCTAGCGGCCAGCCGTTAGCAGATACGCAGTATTTT
CDR3aa: CASRASGQPLADTQYF

v_gene: TRBV3-1/TRBV3-2
abundance: .
d_gene: TRBD1
j_gene: TRBJ1-2
CDR3nt: TGTGCCAGCAGCCATAGATCACAGGGGGCTGGTGGCTACACCTTC
CDR3aa: CASSHRSQGAGGYTF

v_gene: TRBV12-3/TRBV12-4
abundance: .
d_gene: .
j_gene: TRBJ1-6
CDR3nt: TGTGCCAGCACTTGGGGCCATAATTCACCCCTCCACTTT
CDR3aa: CASTWGHNSPLHF

v_gene: TRBV5-1
abundance: .
d_gene: .
j_gene: TRBJ1-2
CDR3nt: TGCGCCAGCAGCTTGACAGAGGTGCAGGGAATCTACGGCTACACCTTC
CDR3aa: CASSLTEVQGIYGYTF

v_gene: TRBV6-2/TRBV6-3
abundance: .
d_gene: .
j_gene: TRBJ2-2
CDR3nt: TGTGCCAGCAGTCAACTTCGGGGAGTCCACGGGGAGCTGTTTTTT
CDR3aa: CASSQLRGVHGELFF

v_gene: TRBV19
abundance: .
d_gene: .
j_gene: TRBJ1-2
CDR3nt: TGTGCCAGTACTTTTCTACAGAACTATGGCTACACCTTC
CDR3aa: CASTFLQNYGYTF

v_gene: TRBV19
abundance: .
d_gene: .
j_gene: TRBJ1-1
CDR3nt: TGTGCCAGTAGTATATCAAGTCCTGCTGGAGAGAACACTGAAGCTTTCTTT
CDR3aa: CASSISSPAGENTEAFF

v_gene: TRBV5-1
abundance: .
d_gene: TRBD2
j_gene: TRBJ2-5
CDR3nt: TGCGCCAGCAGCTCAGCGGGATCAGAGACCCAGTACTTC
CDR3aa: CASSSAGSETQYF

v_gene: TRBV7-2
abundance: .
d_gene: .
j_gene: TRBJ1-1
CDR3nt: TGTGCCAGCAGCTACGCCAGGGCCCCCACTGAAGCTTTCTTT
CDR3aa: CASSYARAPTEAFF

v_gene: TRBV6-6
abundance: .
d_gene: .
j_gene: TRBJ2-1
CDR3nt: TGTGCCAGCAGTTACTCGCAGGAATACAATGAGCAGTTCTTC
CDR3aa: CASSYSQEYNEQFF

v_gene: TRBV7-2
abundance: .
d_gene: .
j_gene: TRBJ1-2
CDR3nt: TGTGCCAGCAGCCTCCCCCCCAGTATCCATCCAGGGTATGGCTACACCTTC
CDR3aa: CASSLPPSIHPGYGYTF

v_gene: TRBV9
abundance: once
d_gene: .
j_gene: TRBJ1-1
CDR3nt: TGTGCCAGCAGCGTAGGAGGACAGTTCATGAACACTGAAGCTTTCTTT
CDR3aa: CASSVGGQFMNTEAFF

v_gene: TRBV7-2
abundance: once
d_gene: TRBD1
j_gene: TRBJ1-5
CDR3nt: TGTGCCAGCAGCTTAGCGCTTTTGGACAGGGCTCACCAGCCCCAGCATTTT
CDR3aa: CASSLALLDRAHQPQHF

v_gene: TRBV19
abundance: few
d_gene: TRBD1
j_gene: TRBJ2-4
CDR3nt: TGTGCCGGAAAAACAGGACAGGGGTTGGGAGCCAAAAACATTCAGTACTTC
CDR3aa: CAGKTGQGLGAKNIQYF

v_gene: TRBV5-6
abundance: .
d_gene: .
j_gene: TRBJ1-4
CDR3nt: TGTGCCAGCAGCTTGCGGCGGACAACTAATGAAAAACTGTTTTTT
CDR3aa: CASSLRRTTNEKLFF

v_gene: TRBV6-5
abundance: .
d_gene: .
j_gene: TRBJ1-2
CDR3nt: TGTGCCAGCAGTATACAGGGATCGAGTGGCTACACCTTC
CDR3aa: CASSIQGSSGYTF

v_gene: TRBV7-2
abundance: .
d_gene: .
j_gene: TRBJ2-7
CDR3nt: TGTGCCAGCAGCTTAACCGGGGACTCCTACGAGCAGTACTTC
CDR3aa: CASSLTGDSYEQYF

v_gene: TRBV5-5
abundance: .
d_gene: TRBD1
j_gene: TRBJ2-7
CDR3nt: TGTGCCAGCAGCTTTGGGACAGCCTACGAGCAGTACTTC
CDR3aa: CASSFGTAYEQYF

v_gene: TRBV29-1
abundance: .
d_gene: TRBD1
j_gene: TRBJ1-1
CDR3nt: TGCAGTTTCACTACAGGGGGCGTGTCTCCTGAAGCTTTCTTT
CDR3aa: CSFTTGGVSPEAFF

v_gene: TRBV4-3
abundance: .
d_gene: TRBD2
j_gene: TRBJ2-3
CDR3nt: TGCGCCAGCAGCCACCTACACCCGACTAGCGGGAGAGGAGATACGCAGTATTTT
CDR3aa: CASSHLHPTSGRGDTQYF

v_gene: TRBV4-3
abundance: few
d_gene: TRBD1
j_gene: TRBJ2-3
CDR3nt: TGCGCCAGCAGCCGCTACTCCGGGACAGGGGGTGCAGATACGCAGTATTTT
CDR3aa: CASSRYSGTGGADTQYF

v_gene: TRBV9
abundance: .
d_gene: TRBD1
j_gene: TRBJ2-6
CDR3nt: TGTGCCAGCAGCGTAGTGGACAGGGGAAATGCTGGGGCCAACGTCCTGACTTTC
CDR3aa: CASSVVDRGNAGANVLTF

v_gene: TRBV18
abundance: .
d_gene: .
j_gene: TRBJ1-1
CDR3nt: TGTGCCAGCTCACCGGGCCCGAACACTGAAGCTTTCTTT
CDR3aa: CASSPGPNTEAFF

v_gene: TRBV5-4
abundance: .
d_gene: .
j_gene: TRBJ1-2
CDR3nt: TGTGCCAGCACCCTTGTGAGACAGGATTCAGGTGGCTACACCTTC
CDR3aa: CASTLVRQDSGGYTF

v_gene: TRBV4-3
abundance: .
d_gene: TRBD2
j_gene: TRBJ2-1
CDR3nt: TGCGCCAGCAGCCCGGTGGGAATATTGGGACTAGCGGGAGGGCCGGATGAGCAGTTCTTC
CDR3aa: CASSPVGILGLAGGPDEQFF

v_gene: TRBV27
abundance: .
d_gene: TRBD2
j_gene: TRBJ2-2
CDR3nt: TGTGCCAGCAGTTATAGCGGGGGGGCCGGGGAGCTGTTTTTT
CDR3aa: CASSYSGGAGELFF

v_gene: TRBV5-1
abundance: .
d_gene: TRBD2
j_gene: TRBJ2-3
CDR3nt: TGCGCCAGCAGCCTCACTAGCGGTAGCACAGATACGCAGTATTTT
CDR3aa: CASSLTSGSTDTQYF

v_gene: TRBV27
abundance: once
d_gene: TRBD2
j_gene: TRBJ2-5
CDR3nt: TGTGCCAGCAGTTCGCGGGAGACGGGGGTGAGGACCCAGTACTTC
CDR3aa: CASSSRETGVRTQYF

v_gene: TRBV9
abundance: .
d_gene: .
j_gene: TRBJ2-2
CDR3nt: TGTGCCAGCAGCGTAGCTGCGGGACGGTCTAACACCGGGGAGCTGTTTTTT
CDR3aa: CASSVAAGRSNTGELFF

v_gene: TRBV19
abundance: .
d_gene: TRBD2
j_gene: TRBJ2-3
CDR3nt: TGTGCCAGTAGTATGTTTGGTAGCGGGAGGGCCGGGGATACGCAGTATTTT
CDR3aa: CASSMFGSGRAGDTQYF

v_gene: TRBV27
abundance: .
d_gene: .
j_gene: TRBJ1-4
CDR3nt: TGTGCCAGCGCTCCAGGACATCGACCGTCAACTAATGAAAAACTGTTTTTT
CDR3aa: CASAPGHRPSTNEKLFF

v_gene: TRBV7-2
abundance: once
d_gene: .
j_gene: TRBJ1-2
CDR3nt: TGTGCCAGCAGCTTAGTTACGAGGGACTATGGCTACACCTTC
CDR3aa: CASSLVTRDYGYTF

v_gene: TRBV20-1
abundance: .
d_gene: .
j_gene: TRBJ2-5
CDR3nt: TGCAGTGCTAGAAGCCTAGAGACCCAGTACTTC
CDR3aa: CSARSLETQYF

v_gene: TRBV27
abundance: .
d_gene: TRBD2
j_gene: TRBJ2-3
CDR3nt: TGTGCCAGCAGTTCGTTGACTAGCGGGACCCCAGATACGCAATATTTT
CDR3aa: CASSSLTSGTPDTQYF

v_gene: TRBV7-2
abundance: once
d_gene: TRBD2
j_gene: TRBJ2-7
CDR3nt: TGTGCCAGCAGCTCAACGGGGGGTTTTTCCTACGAGCAGTACTTC
CDR3aa: CASSSTGGFSYEQYF

v_gene: TRBV3-1/TRBV3-2
abundance: .
d_gene: TRBD2
j_gene: TRBJ2-2
CDR3nt: TGTGCCAGCAGCCCTCTAGCGGGGGGTGTCACCGGGGAGCTGTTTTTT
CDR3aa: CASSPLAGGVTGELFF

v_gene: TRBV6-5
abundance: .
d_gene: .
j_gene: TRBJ2-5
CDR3nt: TGTGCCAGCAGTACAGGAGAGACCCAGTACTTC
CDR3aa: CASSTGETQYF

v_gene: TRBV5-1
abundance: .
d_gene: TRBD2
j_gene: TRBJ2-1
CDR3nt: TGCGCCAGCAGCCCTCGGACTAGCGGGAGGCGGAATGAGCAGTTCTTC
CDR3aa: CASSPRTSGRRNEQFF

v_gene: TRBV27
abundance: .
d_gene: .
j_gene: TRBJ1-6
CDR3nt: TGTGCCAGCAGTTTAATGGCAGGGGAAAATTCACCCCTCCACTTT
CDR3aa: CASSLMAGENSPLHF

v_gene: TRBV28
abundance: .
d_gene: TRBD1
j_gene: TRBJ2-2
CDR3nt: TGTGCCAGCAGCGCTGGACAGGGACACACCGGGGAGCTGTTTTTT
CDR3aa: CASSAGQGHTGELFF

v_gene: TRBV30
abundance: .
d_gene: .
j_gene: TRBJ1-5
CDR3nt: TGTGCCTGGAGTGTCGGGTTGGATCAGCCCCAGCATTTT
CDR3aa: CAWSVGLDQPQHF

v_gene: TRBV6-2/TRBV6-3
abundance: .
d_gene: TRBD2
j_gene: TRBJ2-3
CDR3nt: TGTGCCAGCAGTTATATCCCAGCGGGAGGCACAGATACGCAGTATTTT
CDR3aa: CASSYIPAGGTDTQYF

v_gene: TRBV2
abundance: .
d_gene: TRBD1
j_gene: TRBJ2-5
CDR3nt: TGTGCCAGCAGTAAGGACAGGGGCCGAGAGACCCAGTACTTC
CDR3aa: CASSKDRGRETQYF

v_gene: TRBV7-2
abundance: .
d_gene: .
j_gene: TRBJ1-1
CDR3nt: TGTGCCAGCAGCTTACAGGGTAGGGTAGGCACTGAAGCTTTCTTT
CDR3aa: CASSLQGRVGTEAFF

v_gene: TRBV5-5
abundance: .
d_gene: .
j_gene: TRBJ1-5
CDR3nt: TGTGCCAGCAGCGATTCAGCGGGTCAGCCCCAGCATTTT
CDR3aa: CASSDSAGQPQHF